A single sample is the source of the 19 T cell receptor beta chains below, sequenced in a study of blood T cell repertoires in COVID-19. Using immunoSEQ multiplex PCR, the repertoire was profiled, and TCRdb retains in-frame clones only, with some absent. This sample has 15,000 to 20,000 clones, with around 86% found just once. What was sequenced was peripheral blood. Receptors were obtained from a man aged 65 to 85 with acute or convalescent COVID-19.

The rearrangement joins TRBV5-4 to TRBJ2-4; D perhaps matches TRBD2 (6 bases). CDR3 length: 16 amino acids. Trimming took off 3 bases at V and 4 bases at J, with 17 bases between the two ends. From germline, CDR1 is SGHNT and CDR2 YYREEE (reference sequence). CDR3 region: CASSSGTGSLKNIQYF. The CDR3 region has the DNA TGTGCCAGCAGCTCGGGTACCGGGAGCCTAAAAAACATTCAGTACTTC. The entire variable domain, with the rest obtained from reference TRBV5-4 and TRBJ2-4, is as follows: ETGVTQSPTHLIKTRGQQVTLRCSSQSGHNTVSWYQQALGQGPQFIFQYYREEENGRGNFPPRFSGLQFPNYSSELNVNALELDDSALYLCASSSGTGSLKNIQYFGAGTRLSVL.

The chain links TRBV18 to TRBJ2-7; D is unresolved. CDR3 size: 15 residues. Germline values: CDR1 KGHSH, CDR2 LQKENI. The V and J ends lost 2 bases and 2 bases respectively, with 13 bases between them. The chain's CDR3 is CASSPEWQAPYEQYF. CDR3 in DNA: TGTGCCAGCTCACCAGAGTGGCAGGCTCCCTACGAGCAGTACTTC.

The V call is TRBV9, the J call TRBJ2-1; D is possibly TRBD1 (6 bases). Germline V lookup: CDR1 SGDLS, CDR2 YYNGEE. The CDR3 runs 17 residues. Trimming stripped 3 bases from V and 1 base from J, with 17 bases between. Here the CDR3 reads CASSEAGARGSYNEQFF. For the CDR3, the DNA is TGTGCCAGCAGCGAGGCAGGGGCACGAGGTTCCTACAATGAGCAGTTCTTC.

The V gene is TRBV29-1, the J gene TRBJ2-7; TRBD2 matches 11 bases. V gave up 5 bases and J gave up 4 bases; unmatched junction bases: 10. The CDR3 has 15 amino acids. CDR1 and CDR2 from the germline V gene are SQVTM and ANQGSEA. Here the CDR3 DNA reads TGCAGCGTTCGTTATGGGACTAGCGGAGTTTACGAGCAGTACTTC. Translation gives CSVRYGTSGVYEQYF.

V and J are TRBV5-1 and TRBJ2-2; TRBD2 agrees at 12 bases. V trimming: 4 bases; J trimming: 4 bases; junction bases outside the gene matches: 5. Germline CDR1 SGHRS, CDR2 YFSETQ. The CDR3 extends over 16 amino acids. CDR3 DNA: TGCGCCAGCAGCGATCTAGCGGGAGGGGGCACCGGGGAGCTGTTTTTT. Translating it yields CASSDLAGGGTGELFF.

The CDR3 DNA reads TGTGCCAGCAGCCCCTCGGGCAAACGACAGTCCAATGAGCAGTTCTTC. It yields the protein CASSPSGKRQSNEQFF. This sequence joins TRBV28 and TRBJ2-1, with D perhaps TRBD1 (5 bases). The CDR3 totals 16 residues. Germline V gives CDR1 MDHEN, CDR2 SYDVKM. Deletions cut 6 bases from V and 6 bases from J, with 21 bases between. Using reference TRBV28 and TRBJ2-1 for the parts outside the CDR3, the full variable domain is DVKVTQSSRYLVKRTGEKVFLECVQDMDHENMFWYRQDPGLGLRLIYFSYDVKMKEKGDIPEGYSVSREKKERFSLILESASTNQTSMYLCASSPSGKRQSNEQFFGPGTRLTVL.

The chain has TRBV6-2 or TRBV6-3 and TRBJ2-1; 9 bases match TRBD2. CDR1 is MNHEY, CDR2 SVGEGT, per germline. Trimming cost V 0 bases and J 6 bases; bases outside gene matches: 6. This CDR3 is built from 16 residues. CDR3 in DNA: TGTGCCAGCAGTTACTCGGCTAGCGGGATTTCCAATGAGCAGTTCTTC. Residues: CASSYSASGISNEQFF.

The rearrangement links TRBV20-1 to TRBJ2-1, with TRBD2 identical over 10 bases. CDR3 length: 15 amino acids. Looked up from germline, CDR1 is DFQATT and CDR2 is SNEGSKA (reference sequence). V shed 3 bases and J 3 bases; nucleotides not matched to a gene: 5. The CDR3 reads CSASSASGSYNEQFF. CDR3 DNA sequence: TGCAGTGCTAGTAGCGCTAGCGGGAGCTACAATGAGCAGTTCTTC.

The chain couples TRBV7-7 to TRBJ1-2; D is undetermined. Trimming left V 5 bases short and J 7 bases short, with 23 bases between. Germline CDR1 and CDR2: SSHAT and FNYEAQ (reference sequence). The CDR3 totals 16 residues. CDR3 DNA: TGTGCCAGCAGCCATTTAGGCCGGGTTAAAGGCGGTGGCTACACCTTC. It is translated as CASSHLGRVKGGGYTF.

The chain carries TRBV5-1 and TRBJ2-3, with 8 bases matching TRBD2. Trimming took 2 bases from V and 5 from J; bases not matched to a gene: 4. Germline lookup yields CDR1 SGHRS and CDR2 YFSETQ. The CDR3 is 14 residues long. This CDR3 is CASSFGGTRDTQYF. The CDR3, as DNA: TGCGCCAGCAGCTTTGGGGGGACTAGAGATACGCAGTATTTT.

Only one count was recorded for this clone. This chain connects TRBV18 to TRBJ2-6; D is uncertain. Between the trimmed V and J ends, which lost 4 bases and 0 bases, there was a span of 7 bases. This CDR3 contains 15 residues. The germline gives CDR1 KGHSH, CDR2 LQKENI. The CDR3 nucleotides read TGTGCCAGCTCACGAAGCCCCTCTGGGGCCAACGTCCTGACTTTC. Translation gives CASSRSPSGANVLTF.

V gene TRBV12-3 or TRBV12-4 combines with J gene TRBJ1-1; D not certain. Trimming removed 6 bases from V and 10 bases from J, with 15 bases in between. The CDR3 runs 12 residues. CDR3 coding DNA: TGTGCCAGCAGCTATCCGGGTATTGGAGCTTTCTTT. This encodes CASSYPGIGAFF.

The rearrangement uses TRBV9 and TRBJ2-3, with 14 positions matching TRBD2. V trimming: 3 bases; J trimming: 5 bases; junction bases outside the gene matches: 5. CDR1 and CDR2 from the germline V gene are SGDLS and YYNGEE. The CDR3 sequence is 16 residues long. CDR3 nucleotide sequence: TGTGCCAGCAGCGGCGGGACTAGCGGGAGACGAGATACGCAGTATTTT. It encodes CASSGGTSGRRDTQYF.

The chain carries TRBV3-1 (or the pseudogene TRBV3-2) and TRBJ2-5; TRBD2 matches at 11 bases. The CDR3 has 15 residues. Germline assignment: CDR1 LGHDT and CDR2 YNNKEL (reference sequence). Unmatched junction bases numbered 5, after V lost 4 bases and J lost 4 bases. The CDR3 loop reads CASSPTSGRGETQYF. CDR3 DNA sequence: TGTGCCAGCAGCCCAACTAGCGGGAGAGGAGAGACCCAGTACTTC.

The chain recombines TRBV9 with TRBJ1-4; a possible D gene is TRBD1 (6 bases). This CDR3 has 15 residues. Per germline, CDR1 SGDLS and CDR2 YYNGEE. V lost 2 bases and J 0 bases, leaving 8 bases between the germline ends. The CDR3 reads CASSVEGATNEKLFF. CDR3 in DNA: TGTGCCAGCAGCGTTGAGGGGGCAACTAATGAAAAACTGTTTTTT.

This clone was seen a handful of times. One junction end does not reproduce the germline sequence, and a read error may be involved. The chain combines TRBV7-2 with TRBJ1-2; D perhaps matches TRBD1 (5 bases). Germline V gene sequence: CDR1 SGHTA, CDR2 FQGNSA. The CDR3 covers 14 residues. The CDR3 is CASSLGQPVRGYTF. CDR3 DNA: TGTGCCAGCAGTTTAGGACAACCGGTAAGAGGCTACACCTTC.

As concerns this clone: An end of the junction differs from the germline gene, which may be a read error. The chain has TRBV15 and TRBJ1-5, with D possibly TRBD1 on 5 matching bases. The CDR3 has 15 amino acids. Germline CDR1 reads LNHNV; CDR2 reads YYDKDF (reference sequence). As DNA, the CDR3 is TGTGCCACCAGCAGCTTAGGAGGGGCCTATCAGGCCCAGCATTTT. The encoded protein is CATSSLGGAYQAQHF.

This rearrangement joins TRBV18 to TRBJ1-2; the match to TRBD1 covers 9 bases. The germline gives CDR1 KGHSH, CDR2 LQKENI. This CDR3 comprises 14 residues. After removal of 4 bases from V and 4 bases from J, the junction contained 4 bases not matched to a gene. CDR3 DNA sequence: TGTGCCAGCTCACGGGACAGGGATGGCTATGGCTACACCTTC. Its protein is CASSRDRDGYGYTF.

The chain uses TRBV5-6 and TRBJ2-1; the match to TRBD2 covers 13 bases. Per germline, CDR1 SGHDT and CDR2 YYEEEE. The V gene end was trimmed by 4 bases and the J gene end by 8 bases; junction bases not matched to a gene: 9. The CDR3 loop spans 16 amino acids. CDR3 loop: CASSRLAGGRTDEQFF. The CDR3 region has the DNA TGTGCCAGCAGCCGACTAGCGGGAGGACGAACCGATGAGCAGTTCTTC. The whole variable domain, filled in from reference TRBV5-6 and TRBJ2-1, reads DAGVTQSPTHLIKTRGQQVTLRCSPKSGHDTVSWYQQALGQGPQFIFQYYEEEERQRGNFPDRFSGHQFPNYSSELNVNALLLGDSALYLCASSRLAGGRTDEQFFGPGTRLTVL.